Below, one T cell receptor beta chain is given with its context. Its antigen is not known. The data stem from a study of shared clonotypes between healthy human individuals. CD45RO-negative CD8 cells positively selected for CCR7 made up the naive population, which excluded terminally differentiated effector memory CD45RA+ cells. General observations from the study: What rarefaction showed was incomplete sorted-subset sequencing despite large depth. A few donors shared approximately 5% of their naive CD4 clonotypes.

Sorted-subset replicate PCR reactions contained 200 to 250 ng DNA, corresponding to some 30,000 T cell genomes. Measured with immunoSEQ multiplex PCR; TCRdb has only the in-frame clones, and not every one. The sample has millions of clones, about 93% seen once. The germline V gene has CDR1 LNHNV and CDR2 YYDKDF (reference sequence). This CDR3 is 12 amino acids long. V was clipped by 3 bases and J by 10 bases, with 13 bases between them. The sequenced sample consisted of naive CD8+ T cells from PBMCs. This sequence joins TRBV15 and TRBJ2-7, with D uncertain. The sequence was collected from a man between 18 and 35 years old in good health. Some clones in this sample may be carry-over from other donors' samples. The CDR3 spells CATSSGNQHQYF. CDR3 DNA: TGTGCCACCAGCAGTGGTAACCAACACCAGTACTTC.